This TCR beta chain was sequenced for a study of identical twins. One entry per CDR3 protein results from TCRdb running MiXCR on the 5' RACE reads. The sample includes about 660,000 distinct CDR3 sequences, approximately 9% of them seen just once. Germline CDR1 and CDR2: SGHTA and FQGNSA. V was cut by 3 bases and J by 3 bases, with 5 bases left in between. The CDR3 contains 12 residues. This clonotype was counted only a few times. A further study also used this sample, focusing on yellow fever vaccine responses in identical twins.

Sequenced material: PBMCs. The clonotype comes from a woman under 30 in good health. This rearrangement joins TRBV7-2 to TRBJ2-5; D is undetermined. CDR3 protein: CASSLWKETQYF. CDR3 coding DNA: TGTGCCAGCAGCTTGTGGAAAGAGACCCAGTACTTC. The whole variable domain, filled in from reference TRBV7-2 and TRBJ2-5, reads GAGVSQSPSNKVTEKGKDVELRCDPISGHTALYWYRQSLGQGLEFLIYFQGNSAPDKSGLPSDRFSAERTGGSVSTLTIQRTQQEDSAVYLCASSLWKETQYFGPGTRLLVL.